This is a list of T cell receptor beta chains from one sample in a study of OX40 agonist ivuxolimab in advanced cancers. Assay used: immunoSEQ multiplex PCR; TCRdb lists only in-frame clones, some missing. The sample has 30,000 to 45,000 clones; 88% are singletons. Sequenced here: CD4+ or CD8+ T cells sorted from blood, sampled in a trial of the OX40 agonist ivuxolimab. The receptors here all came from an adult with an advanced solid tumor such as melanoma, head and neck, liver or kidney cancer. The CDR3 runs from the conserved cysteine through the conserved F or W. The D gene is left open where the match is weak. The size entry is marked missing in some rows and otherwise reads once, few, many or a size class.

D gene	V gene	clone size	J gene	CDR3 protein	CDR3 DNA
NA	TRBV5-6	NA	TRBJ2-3	CASSSNGQPHTDTQYF	TGTGCCAGCAGCTCCAACGGACAGCCACACACAGATACGCAGTATTTT
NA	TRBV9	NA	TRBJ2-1	CASSVAASASYNEQFF	TGTGCCAGCAGCGTAGCGGCTAGCGCCTCCTACAATGAGCAGTTCTTC
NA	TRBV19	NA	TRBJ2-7	CASSILAEGSYEQYF	TGTGCCAGTAGTATACTCGCGGAAGGATCCTACGAGCAGTACTTC
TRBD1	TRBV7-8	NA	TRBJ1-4	CASSLRVTGGEKLFF	TGTGCCAGCAGCTTAAGGGTGACAGGGGGTGAAAAACTGTTTTTT
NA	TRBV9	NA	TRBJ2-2	CASSPPESGNTGELFF	TGTGCCAGCAGCCCCCCGGAATCAGGGAACACCGGGGAGCTGTTTTTT
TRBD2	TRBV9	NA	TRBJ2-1	CASSPPLGGRSEQFF	TGTGCCAGCAGCCCTCCCCTGGGCGGGAGGTCTGAGCAGTTCTTC
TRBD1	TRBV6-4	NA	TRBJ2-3	CASGQGSTDTQYF	TGTGCCAGCGGACAGGGAAGCACAGATACGCAGTATTTT
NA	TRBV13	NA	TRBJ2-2	CASGSSTGELFF	TGTGCCAGCGGCTCGAGCACCGGGGAGCTGTTTTTT
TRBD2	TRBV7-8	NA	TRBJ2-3	CASNRLAGAADTQYF	TGTGCCAGCAACAGACTAGCGGGAGCTGCAGATACGCAGTATTTT
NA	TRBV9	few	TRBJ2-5	CASSDPLGEGDETQYF	TGTGCCAGCAGCGATCCCCTCGGAGAGGGGGATGAGACCCAGTACTTC
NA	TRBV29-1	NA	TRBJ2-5	CSAVKGYGGQETQYF	TGCAGCGCCGTAAAGGGTTACGGGGGTCAAGAGACCCAGTACTTC
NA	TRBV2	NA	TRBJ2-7	CASTDKSSYEQYF	TGTGCCAGCACCGACAAAAGCTCCTACGAGCAGTACTTC
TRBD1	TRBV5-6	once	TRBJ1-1	CASRSTGVTEAFF	TGTGCCAGCAGATCGACAGGGGTCACTGAAGCTTTCTTT
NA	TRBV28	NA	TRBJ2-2	CASRGLAGELFF	TGTGCCAGCCGAGGGCTTGCCGGGGAGCTGTTTTTT
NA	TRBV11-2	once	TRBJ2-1	CASSPRSSTLRNEQFF	TGTGCCAGCAGCCCCCGGTCTAGCACTCTACGCAATGAGCAGTTCTTC
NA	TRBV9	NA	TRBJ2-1	CASSVEGSLDEQFF	TGTGCCAGCAGCGTAGAGGGTAGCCTAGATGAGCAGTTCTTC
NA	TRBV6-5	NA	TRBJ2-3	CASSYSGWSTDTQYF	TGTGCCAGCAGTTACTCGGGCTGGAGCACAGATACGCAGTATTTT
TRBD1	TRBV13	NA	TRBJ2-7	CASSSPGQSNSYEQYF	TGTGCCAGCAGCTCTCCGGGACAGAGTAACTCCTACGAGCAGTACTTC